One TCR beta chain is described in this entry. Sequenced by immunoSEQ multiplex PCR; TCRdb stores in-frame clones only, minus some. The top ten hold under 0.95% of the sample, which has about 250,000 clones, roughly 90% seen once. The data belong to a study of blood T cell repertoires in COVID-19. About the study: COVID-19 samples, acute and convalescent, were from the United States, Italy and Spain. T cells, B-cell-depleted T cells, or PBMCs supplied cDNA or gDNA.

Germline lookup yields CDR1 SGHDT and CDR2 YYEEEE. The CDR3 consists of 16 residues. V lost 6 bases and J 0 bases, leaving 18 bases between the germline ends. Sequencing was carried out using peripheral blood. This clonotype was sampled from a woman in her twenties or thirties with acute or convalescent COVID-19. The rearrangement joins TRBV5-6 to TRBJ1-1; D is unclear. The CDR3 DNA sequence: TGTGCCAGCAACCTTGAGGGTCCCAGCATGAACACTGAAGCTTTCTTT. It codes for CASNLEGPSMNTEAFF.